Here is one TCR beta chain with its context. Antigen: not known. The data originate from a study of cytomegalovirus exposure and HLA in healthy donors. General study findings and limits: Versus the approximately 720-donor mean, an Asian-associated ancestry cluster reportedly showed fewer N-insertions in a later analysis. Later analysis suggested most CMV-associated TCR beta chains were HLA-restricted.

Losses at the gene ends were 6 bases for V and 1 base for J; bases not matched to a gene: 3. The CDR3 sequence is 14 residues long. In germline, CDR1 is MDHEN, CDR2 SYDVKM. Amplification used 60 Vbeta primers and 13 Jbeta primers. This table comes from immunoSEQ multiplex PCR, and its TCRdb copy is limited to in-frame clones, with some not included. The repertoire holds 100,000 to 150,000 clones, with 70% to 85% as singletons. The rearrangement uses TRBV28 and TRBJ2-7; 10 nucleotides agree with TRBD1. This receptor was identified in a female donor in good health and CMV-seronegative. Input material: PBMCs. CDR3 nucleotides: TGTGCCAGCAGGAGACAGGGGGCGTCCTACGAGCAGTACTTC. It codes for CASRRQGASYEQYF.